One sample yielded the 27 T cell receptor beta chains listed below, sequenced in a study of immune evolution from preneoplasia to lung adenocarcinoma. Only in-frame clones appear in the TCRdb table, and some are missing; sequencing was by immunoSEQ multiplex PCR. Here the sample spans about 41,000 clones, less than 85% being singletons. The sequencing sample was made of FFPE invasive lung adenocarcinoma tissue. These receptor sequences come from a person in their sixties or seventies with lung adenocarcinoma.

V and J are TRBV2 and TRBJ2-2, with D hard to call. Trimming shortened V by 4 bases and J by 6 bases, and 9 bases separated the two germline ends. The CDR3 length is 13 residues. Germline assignment: CDR1 SNHLY and CDR2 FYNNEI. CDR3 residues: CASSVSEPGELFF. DNA of the CDR3: TGTGCCAGCAGTGTTTCAGAACCCGGGGAGCTGTTTTTT.

The V gene is TRBV12-5, the J gene TRBJ2-2, with D unclear. The ends were cut back, 4 bases at V and 5 bases at J, with 11 bases in the middle. The germline V gene encodes CDR1 LGHNT and CDR2 FRNRAP. CDR3 length: 14 residues. The CDR3, as DNA: TGTGCTAGTGGTTCAAGACCCGGAACCGGGGAGCTGTTTTTT. This gives the protein CASGSRPGTGELFF.

This clone has just a few counts. The chain couples TRBV4-1 to TRBJ2-2; D is ambiguous. From germline, CDR1 is MGHRA and CDR2 YSYEKL. V was cut by 0 bases and J by 0 bases, with 11 bases left in between. This CDR3 is 17 amino acids long. CDR3 DNA sequence: TGCGCCAGCAGCCAAGATGGGTACATCGCGAACACCGGGGAGCTGTTTTTT. This sequence encodes CASSQDGYIANTGELFF.

Note on this clone: Its ends do not fully match the called genes, so a read error is possible. The identical CDR3 is also encoded by other nucleotide sequences in the sample. This rearrangement joins TRBV18 to TRBJ2-7; TRBD2 matches at 10 bases. The CDR3 extends over 14 amino acids. CDR1 is KGHSH and CDR2 is LQKENI in the germline V gene. As DNA, the CDR3 is TGTGCCAGCTCACCTCTAGCGGGAGTTAGCGAGCAGTACTTT. Translating gives CASSPLAGVSEQYF.

The rearrangement links TRBV6-6 to TRBJ1-1; maybe TRBD1 (5 bases). V was shortened by 5 bases and J by 2 bases, with 15 bases between the two germline ends. CDR3 size: 15 residues. The germline gives CDR1 MNHNY, CDR2 SVGAGI (reference sequence). The CDR3 protein is CASSPSGSGNTEAFF. For the CDR3, the DNA is TGTGCCAGCAGTCCCTCAGGGAGCGGAAACACTGAAGCTTTCTTT.

The rearrangement links TRBV29-1 to TRBJ2-7; 9 bases agree with TRBD1. Trimming cost V 6 bases and J 0 bases; bases outside gene matches: 9. The germline gives CDR1 SQVTM, CDR2 ANQGSEA. This CDR3 has 15 amino acids. CDR3 DNA: TGCAGCGTCGCATACGGGACAGGGACCTCCTACGAGCAGTACTTC. Protein sequence: CSVAYGTGTSYEQYF.

The chain links TRBV6-4 to TRBJ2-1; TRBD2 matches at 12 bases. CDR3 length: 15 amino acids. After removal of 2 bases from V and 6 bases from J, the junction contained 2 bases not matched to a gene. The germline gives CDR1 MRHNA, CDR2 SNTAGT. CDR3 coding DNA: TGTGCCAGCAGTGACGAGACTAGCGGGAGCAATGAGCAGTTCTTC. It codes for CASSDETSGSNEQFF.

A single count supports this clone. J is TRBJ2-2 and V is TRBV6-6; a weak D match, TRBD2 (6 bases). The CDR3 runs 15 residues. Trimming removed 4 bases from V and 2 bases from J, with 11 bases in between. Germline CDR1 and CDR2: MNHNY and SVGAGI (reference sequence). DNA of the CDR3: TGTGCCAGCAGTTTGGGGGGACTTAACACCGGGGAGCTGTTTTTT. Amino acids: CASSLGGLNTGELFF.

The table lists this clone with a count of one. The V and J genes are TRBV4-1 and TRBJ2-7, with D hard to call. V was clipped by 2 bases and J by 0 bases, with 8 bases between them. The germline gives CDR1 MGHRA, CDR2 YSYEKL. The CDR3 has 14 residues. The CDR3 DNA sequence: TGCGCCAGCAGCCAAACCAAGAGCTCCTACGAGCAGTACTTC. It encodes CASSQTKSSYEQYF.

This clone is a singleton in its sample. The chain joins TRBV6-5 to TRBJ1-1, with no clear D. This CDR3 region has 14 residues. The V end lost 7 bases, the J end lost 2 bases, and 14 bases lay between the germline ends. Germline V gives CDR1 MNHEY, CDR2 SVGAGI. DNA of the CDR3: TGTGCCAGCATGGAGAGTCCCGTCAACACTGAAGCTTTCTTT. Residues: CASMESPVNTEAFF.

The chain combines TRBV6-1 with TRBJ2-4, with 7 bases identical to TRBD1. The CDR3 totals 16 residues. Germline CDR1 and CDR2: MNHNS and SASEGT. J lost 4 bases, V lost 4 bases, and 10 bases had no gene match. The CDR3 sequence is CASSGRQGQTKNIQYF. CDR3 in DNA: TGTGCCAGCAGTGGTCGACAGGGCCAGACTAAAAACATTCAGTACTTC.

This clone appeared once. The gene calls are TRBV6-4 and TRBJ1-1, with unresolved D. CDR1 is MRHNA and CDR2 is SNTAGT in the germline V gene. V shed 2 bases and J shed 1 base, with 8 bases lying between them. The CDR3 consists of 14 residues. CDR3 nucleotides: TGTGCCAGCAGTGACACAGCCGAGAACACTGAAGCTTTCTTT. Its protein is CASSDTAENTEAFF.

This sequence joins TRBV2 and TRBJ2-3; 12 bases match TRBD2. This CDR3 spans 13 amino acids. After removal of 4 bases from V and 8 bases from J, the junction contained 1 base not matched to a gene. Germline-derived CDR1 and CDR2 are SNHLY and FYNNEI. The CDR3 bases are TGTGCCAGCAGTGGACTAGCGGGAGCTACGCAGTATTTT. Translating gives CASSGLAGATQYF. The variable domain in full, completed from reference TRBV2 and TRBJ2-3, reads EPEVTQTPSHQVTQMGQEVILRCVPISNHLYFYWYRQILGQKVEFLVSFYNNEISEKSEIFDDQFSVERPDGSNFTLKIRSTKLEDSAMYFCASSGLAGATQYFGPGTRLTVL.

V gene TRBV9 combines with J gene TRBJ2-1; no reliable D call. The CDR3 is 12 residues long. CDR1 is SGDLS, CDR2 YYNGEE, per germline. Between the trimmed V and J ends, which lost 1 base and 3 bases, there was a span of 2 bases. The CDR3 protein is CASSVSYNEQFF. The CDR3 bases are TGTGCCAGCAGCGTAAGCTACAATGAGCAGTTCTTC. The whole variable domain, filled in from reference TRBV9 and TRBJ2-1, reads DSGVTQTPKHLITATGQRVTLRCSPRSGDLSVYWYQQSLDQGLQFLIQYYNGEERAKGNILERFSAQQFPDLHSELNLSSLELGDSALYFCASSVSYNEQFFGPGTRLTVL.

This clone was observed a few times. The genes are TRBV5-1 and TRBJ2-1, with TRBD2 matching over 10 bases. Germline V lookup: CDR1 SGHRS, CDR2 YFSETQ. The trim removed 7 bases at V and 3 bases at J, leaving 1 base unmatched. The CDR3 length is 13 residues. The CDR3 reads CASASGSYNEQFF. The CDR3 bases are TGCGCCAGCGCTAGCGGGAGCTACAATGAGCAGTTCTTC. Full variable domain (rest looked up from reference TRBV5-1 and TRBJ2-1): KAGVTQTPRYLIKTRGQQVTLSCSPISGHRSVSWYQQTPGQGLQFLFEYFSETQRNKGNFPGRFSGRQFSNSRSEMNVSTLELGDSALYLCASASGSYNEQFFGPGTRLTVL.

CDR3 residues: CASSWGGERPQHF. The CDR3 nucleotides are TGTGCCAGTAGTTGGGGGGGCGAACGGCCCCAGCATTTT. The gene calls are TRBV19 and TRBJ1-5; maybe TRBD1 (6 bases). CDR1 is LNHDA, CDR2 SQIVND, per germline (reference sequence). The V end lost 5 bases, the J end lost 9 bases, and 14 bases lay between the germline ends. The CDR3 contains 13 residues.

J is TRBJ2-1 and V is TRBV10-3; D may be TRBD1 (5 bases). Trimming removed 6 bases at V and 0 bases at J, with 6 bases between. This CDR3 region has 13 residues. CDR1 and CDR2 (germline): ENHRY, SYGVKD. CDR3: CAISDSSYNEQFF. CDR3 nucleotides: TGTGCCATCAGCGACAGCTCCTACAATGAGCAGTTCTTC.

V and J are TRBV7-3 and TRBJ2-3, with TRBD1 as a possible D gene (6 bases). Looked up from germline, CDR1 is SGHTA and CDR2 is FQGTGA. The CDR3 has 13 amino acids. With 5 bases removed from V and 4 bases from J, the gap between germline ends came to 10 bases. CDR3 in amino acids: CASSNSGADTQYF. The CDR3 region has the DNA TGTGCCAGCAGCAACTCAGGGGCAGATACGCAGTATTTT.

V is TRBV7-9 and J is TRBJ2-3; 9 nucleotides align to TRBD2. The CDR3 has 17 amino acids. Germline V gene data show CDR1 as SEHNR and CDR2 as FQNEAQ (reference sequence). With 1 base clipped from V and 5 bases from J, the junction kept 10 bases outside the gene matches. The CDR3 bases are TGTGCCAGCAGCTTAGATCCCGGCGGGAGGGGAAGAGATACGCAGTATTTT. Amino acids: CASSLDPGGRGRDTQYF. The whole variable domain, filled in from reference TRBV7-9 and TRBJ2-3, reads DTGVSQNPRHKITKRGQNVTFRCDPISEHNRLYWYRQTLGQGPEFLTYFQNEAQLEKSRLLSDRFSAERPKGSFSTLEIQRTEQGDSAMYLCASSLDPGGRGRDTQYFGPGTRLTVL.

This chain connects TRBV5-5 to TRBJ2-1; 7 positions match TRBD1. The CDR3 sequence is 12 residues long. V was pared by 2 bases and J by 14 bases, with 7 bases of the junction left unmatched. Germline CDR1 SGHKS, CDR2 YYEKEE (reference sequence). The CDR3: CASSFTGQRKFF. The CDR3 DNA follows: TGTGCCAGCAGCTTTACGGGACAGAGGAAGTTCTTC.

The chain combines TRBV11-3 with TRBJ2-2, with 8 bases fitting TRBD2. The trim removed 5 bases at V and 10 bases at J, leaving 9 bases unmatched. Germline CDR1 and CDR2: SGHNT and YENEEA. This CDR3 spans 14 amino acids. This CDR3 reads CASSGSGRDLELFF. The DNA for the CDR3 is TGTGCCAGCAGCGGAAGCGGGAGAGATTTGGAGCTGTTTTTT.

The CDR3 is CASSLGGFGETQYF. The CDR3 region has the DNA TGTGCCAGCAGCTTAGGGGGTTTCGGGGAGACCCAGTACTTC. The genes are TRBV5-4 and TRBJ2-5, with D tentatively TRBD1 (6 bases). Germline V lookup: CDR1 SGHNT, CDR2 YYREEE (reference sequence). This CDR3 has 14 residues. Trimming left V 2 bases short and J 5 bases short, with 13 bases between.

To note about this clone: One end of the junction fails to match germline, which may point to a read error. This rearrangement joins TRBV4-2 to TRBJ1-2; D possibly corresponds to TRBD1 (5 bases). This CDR3 is 15 amino acids long. CDR1 and CDR2 from the germline V gene are LGHNA and YNFKEQ. CDR3 sequence (DNA): TGTGCCAGCAGCCAAGTGGAGGGGTCGGGCTATGGCTACATCTTC. Translating it yields CASSQVEGSGYGYIF.

A few counts support this clone. The gene calls are TRBV7-3 and TRBJ2-1, with TRBD2 identical over 13 bases. V shed 5 bases, J shed 7 bases, and the junction held 14 bases outside the gene matches. Germline V gives CDR1 SGHTA, CDR2 FQGTGA. The CDR3 has 18 residues. CDR3 residues: CASSRNPVGLAGANEQFF. CDR3 DNA sequence: TGTGCCAGCAGCCGTAACCCCGTAGGACTAGCGGGAGCTAATGAGCAGTTCTTC. The variable domain in full, with the rest retrieved from reference TRBV7-3 and TRBJ2-1, is GAGVSQTPSNKVTEKGKYVELRCDPISGHTALYWYRQSLGQGPEFLIYFQGTGAADDSGLPNDRFFAVRPEGSVSTLKIQRTERGDSAVYLCASSRNPVGLAGANEQFFGPGTRLTVL.

This clone was picked up one time. At one end the junction does not follow the germline gene, possibly because of a read error. The CDR3 DNA is TGTGCTAGCAGCTTAGCGGAGGTGTGCGGACAGGCGACCTATAGCAATCAGCCCCAGCATTTT. It encodes CASSLAEVCGQATYSNQPQHF. The rearrangement links TRBV7-7 to TRBJ1-5; 7 nucleotides line up with TRBD1. The CDR3 spans 21 residues. Germline CDR1 is SSHAT and CDR2 is FNYEAQ (reference sequence).

The CDR3 DNA reads TGTGCCAGCAGCCTGGGGCTAGCGGGAGACCACGGCTCCTACGAGCAGTACTTC. Its translation: CASSLGLAGDHGSYEQYF. The chain joins TRBV7-2 to TRBJ2-7, with 10 positions matching TRBD2. Germline V gene sequence: CDR1 SGHTA, CDR2 FQGNSA. The CDR3 has 18 residues. The V and J ends lost 5 bases and 0 bases, in that order; junction bases with no gene match: 13.

The V call is TRBV2, the J call TRBJ2-5, with 11 bases aligning to TRBD2. The germline gives CDR1 SNHLY, CDR2 FYNNEI. The CDR3 sequence is 15 residues long. Trimming cost V 6 bases and J 5 bases; bases outside gene matches: 8. The CDR3 reads CASRLSGRVMETQYF. Written as DNA, the CDR3 is TGTGCCAGCAGGCTTAGCGGGAGGGTAATGGAGACCCAGTACTTC.